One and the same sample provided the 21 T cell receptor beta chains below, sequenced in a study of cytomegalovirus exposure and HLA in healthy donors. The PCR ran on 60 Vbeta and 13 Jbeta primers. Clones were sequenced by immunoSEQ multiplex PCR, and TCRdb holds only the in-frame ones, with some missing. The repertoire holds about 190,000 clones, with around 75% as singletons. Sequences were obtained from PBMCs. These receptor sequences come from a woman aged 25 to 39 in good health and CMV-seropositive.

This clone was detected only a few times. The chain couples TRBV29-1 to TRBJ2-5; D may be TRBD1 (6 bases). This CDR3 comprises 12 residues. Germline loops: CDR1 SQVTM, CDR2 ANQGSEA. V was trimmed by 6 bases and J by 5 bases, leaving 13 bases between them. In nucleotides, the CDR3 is TGCAGCGTCAAGCAGGGGACCGAGACCCAGTACTTC. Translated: CSVKQGTETQYF.

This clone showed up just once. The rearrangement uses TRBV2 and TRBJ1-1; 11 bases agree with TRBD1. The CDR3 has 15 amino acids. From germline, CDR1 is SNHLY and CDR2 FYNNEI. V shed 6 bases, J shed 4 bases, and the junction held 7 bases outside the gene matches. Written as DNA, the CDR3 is TGTGCCAGCAGCATGGACAGGGGGCTGGGCACTGAAGCTTTCTTT. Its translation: CASSMDRGLGTEAFF.

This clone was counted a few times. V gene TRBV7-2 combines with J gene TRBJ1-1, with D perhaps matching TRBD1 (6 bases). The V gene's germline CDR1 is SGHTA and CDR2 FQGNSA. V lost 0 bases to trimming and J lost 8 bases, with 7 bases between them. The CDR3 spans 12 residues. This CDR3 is CASSLAGTEAFF. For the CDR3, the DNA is TGTGCCAGCAGCTTAGCAGGGACAGAAGCTTTCTTT.

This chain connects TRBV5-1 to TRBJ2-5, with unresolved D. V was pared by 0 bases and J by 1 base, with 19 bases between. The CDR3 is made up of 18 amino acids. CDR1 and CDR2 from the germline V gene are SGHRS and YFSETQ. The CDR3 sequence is CASSLGLLGGSPQETQYF. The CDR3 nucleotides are TGCGCCAGCAGCTTGGGTCTCCTCGGCGGAAGTCCCCAAGAGACCCAGTACTTC.

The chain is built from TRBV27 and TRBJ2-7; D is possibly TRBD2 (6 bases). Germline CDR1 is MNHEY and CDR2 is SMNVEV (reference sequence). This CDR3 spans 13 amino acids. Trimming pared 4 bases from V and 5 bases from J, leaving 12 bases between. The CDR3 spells CASSWGGGDEQYF. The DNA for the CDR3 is TGTGCCAGCAGTTGGGGCGGAGGGGACGAGCAGTACTTC.

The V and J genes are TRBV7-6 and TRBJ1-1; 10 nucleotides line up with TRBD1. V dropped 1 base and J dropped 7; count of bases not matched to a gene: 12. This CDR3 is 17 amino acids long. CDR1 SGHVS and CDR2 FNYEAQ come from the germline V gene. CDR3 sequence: CASSLGGTGAVRGEAFF. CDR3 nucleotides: TGTGCCAGCAGCTTAGGTGGGACAGGGGCTGTTCGTGGTGAAGCTTTCTTT.

This CDR3 reads CASSLSLGGGKYGYTF. In DNA, the CDR3 is TGTGCCAGCAGTTTATCCCTAGGGGGGGGGAAGTATGGCTACACCTTC. The V gene is TRBV28, the J gene TRBJ1-2, with a weak D call TRBD1 (6 bases). The CDR3 spans 16 residues. V lost 1 base and J 5 bases, leaving 17 bases between the germline ends. The germline V gene encodes CDR1 MDHEN and CDR2 SYDVKM.

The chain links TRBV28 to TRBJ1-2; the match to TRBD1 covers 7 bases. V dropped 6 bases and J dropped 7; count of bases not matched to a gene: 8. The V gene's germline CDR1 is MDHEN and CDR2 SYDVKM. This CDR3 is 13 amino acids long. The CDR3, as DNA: TGTGCCAGCAGGCCGACAGGGCTAGCTGGCTACACCTTC. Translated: CASRPTGLAGYTF.

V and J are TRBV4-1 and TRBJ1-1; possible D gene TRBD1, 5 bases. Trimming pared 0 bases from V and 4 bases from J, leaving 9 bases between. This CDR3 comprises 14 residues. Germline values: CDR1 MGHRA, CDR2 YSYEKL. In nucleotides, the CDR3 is TGCGCCAGCAGCCAAGACAGGGTAGTCACTGAAGCTTTCTTT. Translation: CASSQDRVVTEAFF.

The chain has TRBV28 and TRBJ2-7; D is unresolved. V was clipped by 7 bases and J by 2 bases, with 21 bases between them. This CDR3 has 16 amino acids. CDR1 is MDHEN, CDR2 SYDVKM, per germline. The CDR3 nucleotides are TGTGCCAGCAATCCCCCCGGCAGGATATTAACCTACGAGCAGTACTTC. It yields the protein CASNPPGRILTYEQYF. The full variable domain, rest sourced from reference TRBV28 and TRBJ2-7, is DVKVTQSSRYLVKRTGEKVFLECVQDMDHENMFWYRQDPGLGLRLIYFSYDVKMKEKGDIPEGYSVSREKKERFSLILESASTNQTSMYLCASNPPGRILTYEQYFGPGTRLTVT.

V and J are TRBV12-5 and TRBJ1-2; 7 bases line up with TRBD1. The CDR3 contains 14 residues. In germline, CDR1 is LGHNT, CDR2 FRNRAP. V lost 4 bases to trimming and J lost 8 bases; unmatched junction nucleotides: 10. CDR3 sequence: CASGSGQTGEGYTF. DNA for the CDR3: TGTGCTAGTGGTTCGGGACAAACAGGGGAAGGCTACACCTTC.

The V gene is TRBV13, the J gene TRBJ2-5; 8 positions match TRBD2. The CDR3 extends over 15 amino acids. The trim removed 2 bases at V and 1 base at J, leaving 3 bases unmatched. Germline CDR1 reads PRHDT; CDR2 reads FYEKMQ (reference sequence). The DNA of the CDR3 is TGTGCCAGCAGCTTACTGGCGGGAGGCCAAGAGACCCAGTACTTC. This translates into CASSLLAGGQETQYF.

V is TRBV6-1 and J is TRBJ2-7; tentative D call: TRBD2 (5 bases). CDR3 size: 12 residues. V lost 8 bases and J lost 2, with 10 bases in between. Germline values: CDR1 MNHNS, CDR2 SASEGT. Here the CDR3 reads CASEDLTYEQYF. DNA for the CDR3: TGTGCCAGCGAGGACTTAACCTACGAGCAGTACTTC.

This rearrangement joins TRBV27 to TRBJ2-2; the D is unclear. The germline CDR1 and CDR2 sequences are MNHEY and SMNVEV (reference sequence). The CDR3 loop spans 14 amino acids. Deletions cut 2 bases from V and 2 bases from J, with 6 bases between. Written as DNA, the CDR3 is TGTGCCAGCAGTTTAGGGCCTAACACCGGGGAGCTGTTTTTT. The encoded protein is CASSLGPNTGELFF.

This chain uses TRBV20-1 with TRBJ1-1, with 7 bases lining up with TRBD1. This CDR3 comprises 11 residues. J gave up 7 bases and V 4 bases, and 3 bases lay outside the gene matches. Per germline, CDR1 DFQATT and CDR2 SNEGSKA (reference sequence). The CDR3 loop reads CSATDRVEAFF. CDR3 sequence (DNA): TGCAGTGCTACTGACAGGGTTGAAGCTTTCTTT.

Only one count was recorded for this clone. CDR3 nucleotides: TGTGCCAGCAGCGGGACAGGGGGAAATGGCTACACCTTC. This encodes CASSGTGGNGYTF. The gene calls are TRBV5-6 and TRBJ1-2, with 11 positions matching TRBD1. CDR3 length: 13 amino acids. V gave up 4 bases and J gave up 6 bases; unmatched junction bases: 2. Germline V gene data show CDR1 as SGHDT and CDR2 as YYEEEE.

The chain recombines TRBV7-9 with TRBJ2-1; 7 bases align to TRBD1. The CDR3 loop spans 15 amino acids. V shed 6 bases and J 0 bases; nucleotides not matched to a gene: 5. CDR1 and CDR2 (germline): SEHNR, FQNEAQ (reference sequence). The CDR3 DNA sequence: TGTGCCAGCAGGGATACAGGGGCCTCCTACAATGAGCAGTTCTTC. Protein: CASRDTGASYNEQFF. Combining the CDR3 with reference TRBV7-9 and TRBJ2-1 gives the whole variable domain DTGVSQNPRHKITKRGQNVTFRCDPISEHNRLYWYRQTLGQGPEFLTYFQNEAQLEKSRLLSDRFSAERPKGSFSTLEIQRTEQGDSAMYLCASRDTGASYNEQFFGPGTRLTVL.

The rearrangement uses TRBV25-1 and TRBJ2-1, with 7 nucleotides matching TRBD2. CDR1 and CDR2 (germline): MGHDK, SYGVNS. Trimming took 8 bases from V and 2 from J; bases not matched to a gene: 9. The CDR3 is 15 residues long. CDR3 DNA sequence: TGTGCCAGCCGATGGTGGGAGGGCACCTACAATGAGCAGTTCTTC. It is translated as CASRWWEGTYNEQFF.

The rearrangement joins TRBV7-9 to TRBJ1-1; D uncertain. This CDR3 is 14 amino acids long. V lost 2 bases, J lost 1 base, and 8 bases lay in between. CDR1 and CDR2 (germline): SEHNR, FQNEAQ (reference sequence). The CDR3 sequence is CASSLRQSNTEAFF. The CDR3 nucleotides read TGTGCCAGCAGCTTAAGACAATCGAACACTGAAGCTTTCTTT.

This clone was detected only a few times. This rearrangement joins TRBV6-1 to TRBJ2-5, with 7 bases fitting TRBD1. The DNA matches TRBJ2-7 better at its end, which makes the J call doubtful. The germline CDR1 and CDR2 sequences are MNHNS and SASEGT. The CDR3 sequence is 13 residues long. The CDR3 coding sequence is TGTGCCAGCAGCAAGGGGGCGCCCAACGAGCAGTACTTC. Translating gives CASSKGAPNEQYF.

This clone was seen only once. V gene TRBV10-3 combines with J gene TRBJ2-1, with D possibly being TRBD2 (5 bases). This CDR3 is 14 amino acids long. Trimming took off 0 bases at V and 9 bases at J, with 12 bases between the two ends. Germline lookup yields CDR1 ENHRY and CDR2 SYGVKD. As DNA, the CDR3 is TGTGCCATCAGTGAGTCTGTCGGGAACATTGAGCAGTTCTTC. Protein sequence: CAISESVGNIEQFF.